One sample yielded the 17 T cell receptor beta chains listed below, sequenced in a study of shared clonotypes between healthy human individuals. Profiling relied on immunoSEQ multiplex PCR, and the TCRdb table lists in-frame clones only, not all of them. There are approximately 1.9 million clones in the sample; around 93% occur only once, and more than 1.5% lies in the top ten. The naive CD8 subset, CD45RO-negative cells positively selected for CCR7, excluded terminally differentiated effector memory CD45RA+ cells. The sample comprised naive CD8+ T cells from PBMCs. These receptors all stem from a man aged 18 to 30 in good health. Some clones in this sample may be carry-over from other donors' samples.

The CDR3 loop reads CATSRGYPTEAFF. The CDR3 DNA reads TGTGCCACCAGCAGAGGGTACCCAACTGAAGCTTTCTTT. The chain uses TRBV15 and TRBJ1-1, with D unresolved. The germline V gene has CDR1 LNHNV and CDR2 YYDKDF (reference sequence). This CDR3 has 13 residues. The V end lost 1 base, the J end lost 5 bases, and 8 bases lay between the germline ends.

The chain has TRBV5-1 and TRBJ2-7, with 8 bases aligning to TRBD1. With V trimmed by 7 bases and J by 5 bases, 11 bases remained unmatched. Germline CDR1 is SGHRS and CDR2 is YFSETQ. The CDR3 extends over 14 amino acids. The CDR3 DNA reads as TGCGCCAGCGCTTCCGGGACAGGACCCCACGAGCAGTACTTC. This translates into CASASGTGPHEQYF.

This clone was counted a few times. This sample also contains other DNA sequences that code for the same CDR3. J is TRBJ1-5 and V is TRBV7-3, with unresolved D. Germline V gene lookup returns CDR1 SGHTA and CDR2 FQGTGA. V was clipped by 1 base and J by 1 base, with 2 bases between them. The CDR3 is 13 residues long. In DNA form, the CDR3 reads TGTGCCAGCAGCTTAAACAGCAATCAGCCCCAGCATTTT. This encodes CASSLNSNQPQHF.

The chain has TRBV28 and TRBJ2-3; the match to TRBD1 covers 10 bases. The CDR3 sequence is 17 residues long. J was trimmed by 7 bases and V by 7 bases; bases with no gene match: 17. Germline CDR1 MDHEN, CDR2 SYDVKM. CDR3 bases: TGTGCCAGCATCGAACCGGGACAGGGGACCCAAACCTATACGCAGTATTTT. It is translated as CASIEPGQGTQTYTQYF.

J is TRBJ2-7 and V is TRBV2, with D uncertain. This CDR3 has 16 residues. Trimming pared 2 bases from V and 4 bases from J, leaving 18 bases between. Germline V gene lookup returns CDR1 SNHLY and CDR2 FYNNEI. This chain's CDR3 is CASSETATAPWYEQYF. CDR3 nucleotides: TGTGCCAGCAGTGAAACCGCTACAGCACCCTGGTACGAGCAGTACTTC.

The CDR3 DNA is TGTGCCAGTAGCTCGCGAGGGGACAGGGGCTACGAGCAGTACTTC. It encodes CASSSRGDRGYEQYF. The chain joins TRBV19 to TRBJ2-7; 10 bases are shared with TRBD1. The V gene end was trimmed by 6 bases and the J gene end by 3 bases; junction bases not matched to a gene: 8. The length of the CDR3 is 15 residues. Germline loops: CDR1 LNHDA, CDR2 SQIVND (reference sequence).

The chain uses TRBV7-9 and TRBJ2-3, with D tentatively TRBD2 (5 bases). The V gene's germline CDR1 is SEHNR and CDR2 FQNEAQ (reference sequence). The V gene lost 4 bases and the J gene lost 4 bases, with 15 bases spanning the gap. The CDR3 is made up of 15 amino acids. The DNA for the CDR3 is TGTGCCAGCAGCTCCCCCCGGAGGATGGCAGATACGCAGTATTTT. Amino acids: CASSSPRRMADTQYF.

This clone was recorded once. The V call is TRBV2, the J call TRBJ2-1, with 8 bases aligning to TRBD2. Germline V CDR1 and CDR2: SNHLY, FYNNEI. The CDR3 spans 19 residues. V lost 6 bases, J lost 4 bases, and 20 bases stayed unmatched. CDR3 sequence: CASSHPPGLGETWYNEQFF. CDR3 nucleotides: TGTGCCAGCAGCCATCCACCGGGACTAGGGGAAACCTGGTACAATGAGCAGTTCTTC.

On this clone itself: At one boundary the junction diverges from the germline segment, which might be a read error. The V gene is TRBV28, the J gene TRBJ2-1; D gene ambiguous. The CDR3 totals 10 residues. Germline assignment: CDR1 MDHEN and CDR2 SYDVKM. CDR3 region: CATSLNGQFF. The DNA for the CDR3 is TGTGCCACCTCGCTCAATGGGCAGTTCTTC.

As for this clone: The same CDR3 is also encoded by other DNA sequences in this sample. The chain combines TRBV7-9 with TRBJ2-2; no firm D call. The germline V and J ends were trimmed by 3 bases and 0 bases, with 2 bases remaining between them. The CDR3 runs 13 residues. CDR1 is SEHNR, CDR2 FQNEAQ, per germline (reference sequence). The CDR3 spells CASSFSNTGELFF. CDR3 nucleotide sequence: TGTGCCAGCAGCTTTTCGAACACCGGGGAGCTGTTTTTT.

This clone came up a few times. The genes are TRBV27 and TRBJ1-1; possible D gene TRBD1, 5 bases. V was trimmed by 6 bases and J by 0 bases, leaving 11 bases between them. The CDR3 spans 14 residues. Germline V lookup: CDR1 MNHEY, CDR2 SMNVEV (reference sequence). The CDR3 loop is CASRRTSMNTEAFF. CDR3 DNA sequence: TGTGCCAGCAGACGGACAAGCATGAACACTGAAGCTTTCTTT.

In regard to this clone: A read error may explain this, as a much larger clone is one base away. Within the sample, other DNA sequences also encode this same CDR3. The chain joins TRBV7-8 to TRBJ1-1, with D uncertain. The CDR3 consists of 13 residues. CDR1 SGHVS and CDR2 FQNEAQ come from the germline V gene. V gave up 1 base and J gave up 1 base, with 4 bases separating them. The CDR3 loop is CASSLGENTEAFF. The CDR3 DNA reads TGTGCCAGCAGCTTAGGGGAGAACACTGAAGCTTTCTTT. The complete variable domain, with remaining parts taken from reference TRBV7-8 and TRBJ1-1, reads GAGVSQSPRYKVAKRGQDVALRCDPISGHVSLFWYQQALGQGPEFLTYFQNEAQLDKSGLPSDRFFAERPEGSVSTLKIQRTQQEDSAVYLCASSLGENTEAFFGQGTRLTVV.

J is TRBJ2-1 and V is TRBV7-3; 8 positions match TRBD1. J was trimmed by 9 bases and V by 5 bases; bases with no gene match: 18. CDR1 is SGHTA, CDR2 FQGTGA, per germline. The CDR3 extends over 17 amino acids. The CDR3 loop reads CASSPSPPGTGIGEQFF. Written as DNA, the CDR3 is TGTGCCAGCAGCCCTAGCCCGCCCGGGACAGGTATCGGTGAGCAGTTCTTC.

This chain links TRBV9 with TRBJ1-4; no reliable D call. The CDR3 covers 15 residues. Germline V gene sequence: CDR1 SGDLS, CDR2 YYNGEE. The V gene lost 0 bases and the J gene lost 5 bases, with 11 bases spanning the gap. The CDR3 region is CASSVAGSDNEKLFF. CDR3 DNA: TGTGCCAGCAGCGTAGCGGGCAGTGACAATGAAAAACTGTTTTTT.

The V and J genes are TRBV28 and TRBJ2-7, with TRBD1 as a possible D gene (6 bases). The germline V gene has CDR1 MDHEN and CDR2 SYDVKM. The CDR3 covers 14 residues. Between the trimmed V and J ends, which lost 2 bases and 2 bases, there was a span of 10 bases. As DNA, the CDR3 is TGTGCCAGCAGTTTAATGGACAGCACCTACGAGCAGTACTTC. Protein sequence: CASSLMDSTYEQYF.

The chain is built from TRBV7-9 and TRBJ2-1, with D possibly TRBD1 on 5 matching bases. The CDR3 spans 15 residues. CDR1 and CDR2 (germline): SEHNR, FQNEAQ (reference sequence). Trimming removed 4 bases at V and 2 bases at J, with 12 bases between. CDR3 sequence reads: CASSWWAGTYNEQFF. DNA of the CDR3: TGTGCCAGCAGCTGGTGGGCAGGGACCTACAATGAGCAGTTCTTC.

This rearrangement joins TRBV11-2 to TRBJ2-1; 12 bases are shared with TRBD2. Trimming took 6 bases from V and 9 from J; bases not matched to a gene: 12. The CDR3 length is 16 residues. CDR1 and CDR2 from the germline V gene are SGHAT and FQNNGV. The CDR3 DNA sequence: TGTGCCAGCAGACAACATGCGACTAGCGGGAGAGTTGAGCAGTTCTTC. Translated, it gives CASRQHATSGRVEQFF.